A single count supports the clone carrying this TCR beta chain. Germline CDR1 is MNHEY and CDR2 is SMNVEV (reference sequence). The CDR3 has 19 amino acids. Trimming cost V 2 bases and J 8 bases, with 28 bases left between them. The data belong to a study of T cell changes during pregnancy in multiple sclerosis. Produced via immunoSEQ multiplex PCR; TCRdb's table is partial and in-frame only. Here the sample spans around 36,000 clones, more than 80% being singletons. The rearrangement joins TRBV27 to TRBJ2-1; D perhaps matches TRBD2 (6 bases). The sequencing here drew on CD4+ T cells from peripheral blood mononuclear cells, taken in the third trimester of pregnancy. This clonotype was sampled from a female donor with multiple sclerosis, enrolled in a pregnancy study. As DNA, the CDR3 is TGTGCCAGCAGTTTACCGGCTCCCCGGAGCCGGGAGTTACATGATGAGCAGTTCTTC. This encodes CASSLPAPRSRELHDEQFF.